Below are 18 T cell receptor beta chains sequenced from a single sample in a study of T cell responses to AZD1222 COVID-19 vaccine. The assay was immunoSEQ multiplex PCR, and TCRdb's table has in-frame clones only and misses some. The sample yields some 160,000 clones, 85% to 95% seen once. This specimen consisted of peripheral blood, obtained on day 0 of AZD1222 vaccination. The receptors here all came from an adult in good health.

The genes are TRBV11-3 and TRBJ2-7; D is ambiguous. From germline, CDR1 is SGHNT and CDR2 YENEEA. Trimming shortened V by 8 bases and J by 7 bases, and 18 bases separated the two germline ends. The CDR3 loop spans 13 amino acids. CDR3 DNA: TGTGCCAGCGGAATTTCCGCGGATGGGGAGCAGTACTTC. The encoded protein is CASGISADGEQYF. Together with reference TRBV11-3 and TRBJ2-7, the CDR3 gives the full variable domain: EAGVVQSPRYKIIEKKQPVAFWCNPISGHNTLYWYLQNLGQGPELLIRYENEEAVDDSQLPKDRFSAERLKGVDSTLKIQPAELGDSAVYLCASGISADGEQYFGPGTRLTVT.

This chain links TRBV6-5 with TRBJ1-3; TRBD1 matches at 8 bases. The junction had 3 bases not matched to a gene; V was cut back by 6 bases and J by 2 bases. Germline V gene lookup returns CDR1 MNHEY and CDR2 SVGAGI. The length of the CDR3 is 14 residues. The CDR3 loop reads CASRKQGAGNTIYF. CDR3 DNA: TGTGCCAGCAGAAAACAGGGGGCTGGAAACACCATATATTTT.

The table lists this clone with a few counts. The rearrangement joins TRBV10-2 to TRBJ1-5, with TRBD1 matching over 7 bases. Per germline, CDR1 WSHSY and CDR2 SAAADI. Trimming cost V 6 bases and J 2 bases; bases outside gene matches: 7. CDR3 size: 15 residues. The CDR3 protein is CASSSGTVGNQPQHF. CDR3 nucleotide sequence: TGCGCCAGCAGCTCAGGGACAGTAGGCAATCAGCCCCAGCATTTT.

This chain connects TRBV10-2 to TRBJ2-3; 10 bases fit TRBD1. Germline CDR1 and CDR2: WSHSY and SAAADI. The V gene end was trimmed by 3 bases and the J gene end by 6 bases; junction bases not matched to a gene: 6. This CDR3 is 15 amino acids long. The DNA of the CDR3 is TGCGCCAGCAGTGACGGGACAGGGGTCACCGATACGCAGTATTTT. It specifies CASSDGTGVTDTQYF.

Of note for this clone: The missing conserved phenylalanine or tryptophan at the end of this CDR3 makes a read error likely. It is unclear where the CDR3 begins or ends on the DNA, so no DNA is shown, and the CDR3 is as TCRdb lists it. V gene TRBV6-4 combines with J gene TRBJ1-6; the DNA was not compared with TRBD1, the D call given in the table. With termini counted, the CDR3 has 12 amino acids. Germline V CDR1 and CDR2: MRHNA, SNTAGT. CDR3 sequence: CASSPSTGPVKG.

The rearrangement joins TRBV10-1 to TRBJ2-7; possibly TRBD1 for D (5 bases). Trimming stripped 3 bases from V and 7 bases from J, with 16 bases between. The CDR3 consists of 14 residues. CDR1 is WNHNN, CDR2 SYGVQD, per germline (reference sequence). The CDR3 here is CASSEGATLGEQYF. DNA of the CDR3: TGCGCCAGCAGTGAAGGGGCCACCTTGGGGGAGCAGTACTTC.

The chain carries TRBV19 and TRBJ1-3; D gene uncertain. CDR3 length: 16 amino acids. The germline V gene has CDR1 LNHDA and CDR2 SQIVND (reference sequence). Trimming left V 3 bases short and J 2 bases short, with 14 bases between. The CDR3 region is CASSMFGRQTGNTIYF. CDR3 DNA sequence: TGTGCCAGTAGTATGTTCGGCAGGCAAACTGGAAACACCATATATTTT.

This clone was picked up one time. This sequence joins TRBV30 and TRBJ2-2; D not resolved. This CDR3 comprises 14 residues. Germline CDR1 and CDR2: GTSNPN and SVGIG (reference sequence). Trimming cost V 1 base and J 4 bases, with 10 bases left between them. The CDR3: CAWSALASTGELFF. CDR3 in DNA: TGTGCCTGGAGTGCCTTAGCAAGCACCGGGGAGCTGTTTTTT.

The rearrangement uses TRBV23-1 and TRBJ1-5; D remains ambiguous. TRBV23-1 is flagged as an ORF with uncertain function. V was cut by 0 bases and J by 7 bases, with 13 bases left in between. This CDR3 is 15 amino acids long. Here the CDR3 reads CASSQSKDYLQPQHF. CDR3 nucleotides: TGCGCCAGCAGTCAATCGAAAGATTATCTACAGCCCCAGCATTTT.

The chain employs TRBV7-9 and TRBJ2-5; D gene unclear. The V gene lost 2 bases and the J gene lost 5 bases, with 6 bases spanning the gap. This CDR3 contains 12 residues. Germline CDR1 SEHNR, CDR2 FQNEAQ (reference sequence). The DNA for the CDR3 is TGTGCCAGCAGCTTACACGAGGAGACCCAGTACTTC. Translated, it gives CASSLHEETQYF. Looking up the rest from reference TRBV7-9 and TRBJ2-5 gives the full variable domain: DTGVSQNPRHKITKRGQNVTFRCDPISEHNRLYWYRQTLGQGPEFLTYFQNEAQLEKSRLLSDRFSAERPKGSFSTLEIQRTEQGDSAMYLCASSLHEETQYFGPGTRLLVL.

This chain connects TRBV20-1 to TRBJ1-1; D is unclear. In germline, CDR1 is DFQATT, CDR2 SNEGSKA (reference sequence). The CDR3 has 10 residues. CDR3 coding DNA: TGCAGCCCCCCGAACACTGAAGCTTTCTTT. Protein: CSPPNTEAFF.

This chain joins TRBV19 and TRBJ2-3; TRBD2 aligns across 12 bases. Looked up from germline, CDR1 is LNHDA and CDR2 is SQIVND (reference sequence). With V trimmed by 6 bases and J by 7 bases, 11 bases remained unmatched. This CDR3 is 16 amino acids long. The CDR3 sequence: CASSTGLAGFSHTQYF. For the CDR3, the DNA is TGTGCCAGTAGCACAGGACTAGCGGGGTTTTCTCATACGCAGTATTTT. Full variable domain (outside the CDR3, taken from reference TRBV19 and TRBJ2-3): DGGITQSPKYLFRKEGQNVTLSCEQNLNHDAMYWYRQDPGQGLRLIYYSQIVNDFQKGDIAEGYSVSREKKESFPLTVTSAQKNPTAFYLCASSTGLAGFSHTQYFGPGTRLTVL.

Of note for this clone: The limits of the CDR3 on the DNA are not certain, so only TCRdb's listed CDR3 is given. The rearrangement uses TRBV9 and TRBJ1-2. The germline V gene encodes CDR1 SGDLS and CDR2 YYNGEE. The CDR3 extends over 16 residues, inclusive of both ends. The CDR3 reads CASSVATGSGGLARTF.

This clone has just a few counts. The chain joins TRBV11-2 to TRBJ2-3, with a tentative D call TRBD2 (5 bases). V lost 2 bases to trimming and J lost 2 bases, with 14 bases between them. The CDR3 runs 16 residues. Germline assignment: CDR1 SGHAT and CDR2 FQNNGV. CDR3 region: CASSLRSGDDTDTQYF. The CDR3, as DNA: TGTGCCAGCAGCTTACGGAGCGGAGACGACACAGATACGCAGTATTTT.

The chain has TRBV18 and TRBJ1-1; 8 bases fit TRBD1. Per germline, CDR1 KGHSH and CDR2 LQKENI. With V trimmed by 4 bases and J by 3 bases, 4 bases remained unmatched. The CDR3 totals 14 residues. The CDR3, as DNA: TGTGCCAGCTCACTGGGACAGGCCTACACTGAAGCTTTCTTT. Protein product: CASSLGQAYTEAFF.

The rearrangement links TRBV19 to TRBJ1-2; 7 bases line up with TRBD1. The CDR3 contains 14 residues. Trimming removed 6 bases from V and 3 bases from J; junction bases left unmatched: 7. The germline V gene encodes CDR1 LNHDA and CDR2 SQIVND (reference sequence). The CDR3 nucleotides read TGTGCCAGTAGAGCCGGGGACAGCTACTATGGCTACACCTTC. It is translated as CASRAGDSYYGYTF.

The chain is built from TRBV3-1 (or the pseudogene TRBV3-2) and TRBJ2-1; D perhaps matches TRBD1 (7 bases). Trimming shortened V by 1 base and J by 3 bases, and 13 bases separated the two germline ends. CDR3 length: 16 residues. Germline CDR1 and CDR2: LGHDT and YNNKEL (reference sequence). The CDR3 is CASSQVEGASYNEQFF. In DNA, the CDR3 is TGTGCCAGCAGCCAAGTGGAGGGGGCCAGCTACAATGAGCAGTTCTTC.

J is TRBJ1-4 and V is TRBV27; possible D gene TRBD1, 5 bases. V lost 2 bases and J 6 bases, leaving 13 bases between the germline ends. The germline V gene encodes CDR1 MNHEY and CDR2 SMNVEV (reference sequence). The CDR3 is 15 residues long. Here the CDR3 reads CASSLRGAWHEKLFF. CDR3 in DNA: TGTGCCAGCAGTTTAAGAGGGGCTTGGCATGAAAAACTGTTTTTT.